This is a list of T cell receptor beta chains from one sample in a study of identical twins. A single record per CDR3 protein comes from TCRdb applying MiXCR to the 5' RACE reads. The sample has under 450,000 distinct CDR3 sequences; 15% to 20% are singletons. The sample was naive T cells sorted from blood. The receptors derive from a man aged 50-59 years in good health. The CDR3 runs from the conserved cysteine through the conserved F or W. D genes are given only for firm matches. Clone size, where shown, is once, few, many, or a class for clones that have expanded.

D: TRBD2; length: 15; V: TRBV4-1; size: many; J: TRBJ2-5; CDR3: CASSQFTGGRQTQYF
D: TRBD1; length: 13; V: TRBV6-6; size: few; J: TRBJ1-2; CDR3: CASNGQGNYGYTF
D: TRBD1; length: 16; V: TRBV6-2/TRBV6-3; size: many; J: TRBJ2-7; CDR3: CASSYSKDRGDYEQYF
D: TRBD1; length: 16; V: TRBV12-3/TRBV12-4; size: few; J: TRBJ2-1; CDR3: CASSVTGDRIYNEQFF
D: NA; length: 15; V: TRBV6-1; size: NA; J: TRBJ2-1; CDR3: CASRSGVVSYNEQFF
D: TRBD2; length: 15; V: TRBV19; size: NA; J: TRBJ2-3; CDR3: CASSISGRAEDTQYF
D: TRBD1; length: 15; V: TRBV9; size: NA; J: TRBJ2-7; CDR3: CASSVDGTGSSEQYF
D: TRBD2; length: 15; V: TRBV27; size: many; J: TRBJ2-1; CDR3: CASSLLAGVGNEQFF
D: TRBD2; length: 16; V: TRBV4-3; size: few; J: TRBJ2-3; CDR3: CASSQDPAGGSDTQYF
D: NA; length: 12; V: TRBV29-1; size: many; J: TRBJ2-5; CDR3: CSVSRGAETQYF
D: NA; length: 17; V: TRBV4-3; size: many; J: TRBJ2-2; CDR3: CASSQDPLGSVTGELFF
D: NA; length: 13; V: TRBV5-1; size: NA; J: TRBJ2-3; CDR3: CASGGSYADTQYF
D: NA; length: 13; V: TRBV27; size: few; J: TRBJ2-3; CDR3: CASSLFPTDTQYF
D: NA; length: 14; V: TRBV7-2; size: NA; J: TRBJ2-1; CDR3: CASSQPTSFNEQFF
D: TRBD1; length: 14; V: TRBV5-1; size: NA; J: TRBJ2-3; CDR3: CASSPWTGADTQYF
D: NA; length: 14; V: TRBV19; size: NA; J: TRBJ2-1; CDR3: CASSMPDRFNEQFF
D: TRBD1; length: 16; V: TRBV28; size: many; J: TRBJ1-5; CDR3: CASSLTLGQGNQPQHF
D: NA; length: 14; V: TRBV4-2; size: many; J: TRBJ1-4; CDR3: CASSQGGTNEKLFF
D: NA; length: 12; V: TRBV28; size: many; J: TRBJ1-5; CDR3: CASTRTPQPQHF
D: TRBD1; length: 13; V: TRBV7-2; size: NA; J: TRBJ2-7; CDR3: CASSGRQGREQYF
D: TRBD1; length: 17; V: TRBV7-9; size: NA; J: TRBJ2-7; CDR3: CASSSPPPGQNSYEQYF
D: NA; length: 15; V: TRBV6-5; size: NA; J: TRBJ2-3; CDR3: CASSSTGVNTDTQYF
D: NA; length: 15; V: TRBV4-1; size: NA; J: TRBJ2-7; CDR3: CASSQFRGSGNEQYF
D: NA; length: 18; V: TRBV11-1; size: NA; J: TRBJ2-6; CDR3: CASSQRSRASSGANVLTF
D: TRBD1; length: 13; V: TRBV6-1; size: few; J: TRBJ2-4; CDR3: CASSLRGQNIQYF
D: TRBD1; length: 16; V: TRBV7-9; size: NA; J: TRBJ2-5; CDR3: CASSDPGQGWSETQYF
D: NA; length: 13; V: TRBV27; size: NA; J: TRBJ2-3; CDR3: CASSLLRADTQYF
D: NA; length: 13; V: TRBV7-2; size: NA; J: TRBJ2-3; CDR3: CASRPHSTDTQYF
D: NA; length: 15; V: TRBV11-2; size: many; J: TRBJ2-7; CDR3: CASSFSGGSSYEQYF
D: TRBD1; length: 14; V: TRBV12-3/TRBV12-4; size: NA; J: TRBJ2-7; CDR3: CASSFRTGNYEQYF
D: TRBD2; length: 13; V: TRBV28; size: many; J: TRBJ2-1; CDR3: CASSPPTSGEQFF
D: TRBD1; length: 15; V: TRBV7-2; size: few; J: TRBJ2-1; CDR3: CASSLWGGQGTWQFF
D: TRBD2; length: 16; V: TRBV6-2/TRBV6-3; size: NA; J: TRBJ2-7; CDR3: CASSSLAGGLVYEQYF
D: TRBD2; length: 16; V: TRBV28; size: NA; J: TRBJ2-2; CDR3: CASRATSGRYTGELFF
D: NA; length: 15; V: TRBV10-3; size: NA; J: TRBJ2-1; CDR3: CAISEPSGAYNEQFF
D: TRBD1; length: 14; V: TRBV6-2/TRBV6-3; size: many; J: TRBJ1-1; CDR3: CASSGTGFGTEAFF
D: TRBD2; length: 15; V: TRBV4-3; size: once; J: TRBJ2-7; CDR3: CASSQGLGLSYEQYF
D: TRBD1; length: 14; V: TRBV4-2; size: NA; J: TRBJ2-7; CDR3: CASSQDGQGAEQYF
D: TRBD2; length: 17; V: TRBV7-9; size: NA; J: TRBJ2-1; CDR3: CASSLGILAGGFNEQFF
D: TRBD2; length: 18; V: TRBV6-2/TRBV6-3; size: few; J: TRBJ2-6; CDR3: CASRDTTGGASGANVLTF
D: NA; length: 13; V: TRBV29-1; size: NA; J: TRBJ2-7; CDR3: CSVETTGYYEQYF
D: TRBD1; length: 15; V: TRBV10-3; size: NA; J: TRBJ2-2; CDR3: CAISPTGSNTGELFF
D: TRBD1; length: 11; V: TRBV29-1; size: few; J: TRBJ1-1; CDR3: CSVGRTGSAFF
D: NA; length: 14; V: TRBV10-2; size: NA; J: TRBJ2-2; CDR3: CASQGQANTGELFF
D: NA; length: 12; V: TRBV25-1; size: many; J: TRBJ2-1; CDR3: CASTVVGNEQFF
D: NA; length: 15; V: TRBV18; size: many; J: TRBJ2-5; CDR3: CASSLNGPKGETQYF
D: NA; length: 12; V: TRBV12-3/TRBV12-4; size: NA; J: TRBJ2-7; CDR3: CASSLGVSEQYF
D: NA; length: 14; V: TRBV6-5; size: few; J: TRBJ2-1; CDR3: CASSYGVGPNEQFF
D: NA; length: 14; V: TRBV20-1; size: few; J: TRBJ1-5; CDR3: CSALTGLGNQPQHF
D: NA; length: 15; V: TRBV7-9; size: NA; J: TRBJ2-5; CDR3: CASSPNTGAGETQYF
D: NA; length: 14; V: TRBV12-3/TRBV12-4; size: few; J: TRBJ2-7; CDR3: CASRNSRSSYEQYF
D: NA; length: 10; V: TRBV6-2/TRBV6-3; size: few; J: TRBJ1-1; CDR3: CASRSTEAFF
D: TRBD2; length: 14; V: TRBV20-1; size: NA; J: TRBJ2-1; CDR3: CSAPTSGQNNEQFF